This T cell receptor beta chain stems from a study of regulatory T cells in long-lasting Graves disease. For the study at large: For a period under 3 months, newly diagnosed Graves' patients had taken antithyroid drugs. Findings of the study overall: Favored gene segments in persistent disease were TRBV28, TRBJ1-2 and TRBJ2-5. TCR diversity was lower in persistent than newly diagnosed Graves' disease.

Time point indicated: newly diagnosed GD, antithyroid drugs for less than 3 months. Isolated PBMC RNA provided the starting material for the TCR library. This clonotype has ten or more counts. Its specificity is unknown. TCR beta libraries were built with iRepertoire HTBI primers and Arm-PCR of CDR3 regions. Each CDR3 protein gets one entry after TCRdb re-called the multiplex PCR reads with MiXCR. The table has 400,000 to 550,000 distinct CDR3 sequences, about 15% seen once. This CDR3 comprises 15 residues. V dropped 5 bases and J dropped 9; count of bases not matched to a gene: 7. CDR1 is LNHNV, CDR2 YYDKDF, per germline (reference sequence). Separately, the same data were catalogued under a study of T cells in Graves' hyperthyroidism and ophthalmopathy. As that report states: Ophthalmopathy stood apart from stable hyperthyroidism in a 13 V-J model.

This TCR derives from a woman aged 25 to 39 with Graves disease. The rearrangement uses TRBV15 and TRBJ2-1, with 13 bases identical to TRBD2. The starting material was peripheral blood mononuclear cells (PBMCs), obtained at new diagnosis, from a patient treated with antithyroid drugs. The CDR3 DNA reads as TGTGCCACCAGCGGAGGACTAGCGGGAGTCCCTGAGCAGTTCTTC. Translation gives CATSGGLAGVPEQFF.